The sequence of this T cell receptor (beta chain) was determined in a study of Graves' ophthalmopathy and Graves' hyperthyroidism. From germline, CDR1 is SQVTM and CDR2 ANQGSEA. V lost 4 bases, J lost 6 bases, and 15 bases lay in between. The CDR3 is 14 amino acids. Ophthalmopathy donors were characterized by moderate-to-severe activity, CAS of at least 3, NOSPECS of at least 4, and duration under 3 months. This clonotype was picked up a small number of times. Amplification of TCR beta CDR3 regions used RNA transcripts. First-round RT-PCR relied on HTBI primers, and a second-round multiplex PCR came next. Each CDR3 protein is one row after TCRdb ran MiXCR on the multiplex PCR reads. The sample lists almost 750,000 distinct CDR3 sequences, approximately 40% occurring once.

The source material was peripheral blood. The genes are TRBV29-1 and TRBJ2-2; D possibly corresponds to TRBD2 (6 bases). The clonotype originates from an adult man with Graves' ophthalmopathy. The CDR3 reads CSVGSGRIPGELFF. CDR3 nucleotide sequence: TGCAGCGTTGGGTCAGGGAGGATTCCCGGGGAGCTGTTTTTT.